The 30 T cell receptor beta chains below all came from one sample that was sequenced in a study of memory CD4+ T cells and cytomegalovirus serostatus (dated by TCRdb to the late 2010s). Libraries came from the immunoSEQ multiplex PCR assay. TCRdb's version of the immuneACCESS table is confined to in-frame rearrangements and falls short of the full clone set. An unresolved V gene accounts for under half of the shortfall where checked; the remainder is of unknown origin. The sample contains some 49,000 clones, around 80% of them found a single time. The biggest ten clones account for 0.9% to 0.95% of the sample. Single viable CD3+CD4+CD8-CD45RO+ cells were sorted as memory CD4+ T cells on a FACSAria II. The sequenced sample was memory CD4+ T cells from blood. The receptors derive from an adult in good health and CMV-seronegative.

The rearrangement joins TRBV4-2 to TRBJ1-1; weak D call: TRBD1 (6 bases). This CDR3 is 15 amino acids long. Trimming cost V 4 bases and J 1 base, with 13 bases left between them. From germline, CDR1 is LGHNA and CDR2 YNFKEQ. The CDR3 loop reads CASSRGGNSNTEAFF. CDR3 nucleotide sequence: TGTGCCAGCAGCCGAGGGGGAAATTCGAACACTGAAGCTTTCTTT.

This clone was observed a few times. This chain links TRBV7-9 with TRBJ1-3, with TRBD1 identical over 7 bases. CDR3 length: 18 residues. Trimming took 6 bases from V and 1 from J; bases not matched to a gene: 15. Germline CDR1 SEHNR, CDR2 FQNEAQ (reference sequence). CDR3 protein: CASSSEGASVRSGNTIYF. The CDR3 nucleotides read TGTGCCAGCAGTTCGGAGGGGGCGAGTGTAAGGTCTGGAAACACCATATATTTT.

The chain carries TRBV6-1 and TRBJ1-2, with 7 bases aligning to TRBD1. The CDR3 runs to 13 residues. CDR1 and CDR2 from the germline V gene are MNHNS and SASEGT. Trimming at V came to 10 bases and at J to 0 bases, leaving 5 bases not matched to a gene. The CDR3 loop is CATPGQSNYGYTF. The CDR3 region has the DNA TGTGCCACACCGGGACAGTCTAACTATGGCTACACCTTC.

The chain is built from TRBV7-6 and TRBJ1-4; 10 positions agree with TRBD1. CDR3 length equals 14 residues. With V trimmed by 5 bases and J by 7 bases, 4 bases remained unmatched. CDR1 and CDR2 from the germline V gene are SGHVS and FNYEAQ. This chain's CDR3 is CASSQGQGSEKLFF. The DNA for the CDR3 is TGTGCCAGCAGCCAGGGACAGGGGAGTGAAAAACTGTTTTTT.

This clone is deemed medium-sized. V gene TRBV7-6 combines with J gene TRBJ1-1; 7 nucleotides align to TRBD1. The CDR3 contains 13 residues. Trimming cost V 1 base and J 6 bases; bases outside gene matches: 2. Germline CDR1 reads SGHVS; CDR2 reads FNYEAQ. The CDR3 loop is CASSLEGAAEAFF. CDR3 DNA: TGTGCCAGCAGCTTAGAGGGGGCCGCTGAAGCTTTCTTT. Full variable domain (rest looked up from reference TRBV7-6 and TRBJ1-1): GAGVSQSPRYKVTKRGQDVALRCDPISGHVSLYWYRQALGQGPEFLTYFNYEAQQDKSGLPNDRFSAERPEGSISTLTIQRTEQRDSAMYRCASSLEGAAEAFFGQGTRLTVV.

The gene calls are TRBV2 and TRBJ2-5, with 10 bases that match TRBD2. Near its end, the DNA agrees better with TRBJ2-7, so the J call may be wrong. The CDR3 totals 15 residues. Germline CDR1 SNHLY, CDR2 FYNNEI. CDR3 sequence: CASSLTSGAPYEQYF. In DNA, the CDR3 is TGTGCCAGCAGCTTAACTAGCGGGGCACCTTACGAGCAGTACTTC.

V usage is TRBV4-1 and J usage is TRBJ1-6; 7 bases are a match to TRBD1. Trimming took 1 base from V and 0 from J; bases not matched to a gene: 3. CDR1 is MGHRA and CDR2 is YSYEKL in the germline V gene. The CDR3 spans 17 residues. CDR3 coding DNA: TGCGCCAGCAGCCAAGGAGAGGGGGCCTCCTATAATTCACCCCTCCACTTT. Its protein product is CASSQGEGASYNSPLHF.

V gene TRBV5-1 combines with J gene TRBJ1-2; possible D gene TRBD1, 6 bases. The CDR3 totals 13 residues. Germline V lookup: CDR1 SGHRS, CDR2 YFSETQ. V lost 0 bases and J lost 8, with 11 bases in between. In nucleotides, the CDR3 is TGCGCCAGCAGCTTGGAAGGGGGGGAAGGCTACACCTTC. Its translation is CASSLEGGEGYTF.

The rearrangement joins TRBV10-1 to TRBJ1-1; D call uncertain. This CDR3 is built from 14 residues. Germline V gene lookup returns CDR1 WNHNN and CDR2 SYGVQD (reference sequence). V lost 8 bases, J lost 1 base, and 14 bases lay in between. The CDR3 protein is CASPISWRNTEAFF. The CDR3 coding sequence is TGCGCCAGCCCCATTAGCTGGAGGAACACTGAAGCTTTCTTT.

This sequence joins TRBV18 and TRBJ1-2; 9 nucleotides line up with TRBD1. The V segment lost 2 bases and the J segment 1 base; nucleotides outside the gene matches: 5. Per the germline V gene, CDR1 is KGHSH and CDR2 is LQKENI. This CDR3 region has 16 residues. The CDR3 DNA follows: TGTGCCAGCTCACCATCTCGACAGGGGGGTAACTATGGCTACACCTTC. It encodes CASSPSRQGGNYGYTF.

This sequence joins TRBV7-2 and TRBJ2-1; D possibly corresponds to TRBD2 (6 bases). With 1 base removed from V and 3 bases from J, the gap between germline ends came to 10 bases. From germline, CDR1 is SGHTA and CDR2 FQGNSA. The CDR3 extends over 15 amino acids. The CDR3 here is CASSLDSGDYNEQFF. The DNA for the CDR3 is TGTGCCAGCAGCTTAGATAGCGGCGACTACAATGAGCAGTTCTTC.

This sequence joins TRBV5-1 and TRBJ1-2; D unresolved. Germline values: CDR1 SGHRS, CDR2 YFSETQ. The CDR3 is made up of 13 amino acids. V was pared by 1 base and J by 3 bases, with 7 bases between. The CDR3 coding sequence is TGCGCCAGCAGCTTGAACGCGGACTATGGCTACACCTTC. As protein: CASSLNADYGYTF.

The rearrangement links TRBV7-2 to TRBJ1-2; D gene unclear. V shed 5 bases and J shed 2 bases, with 12 bases lying between them. This CDR3 has 14 amino acids. Germline V CDR1 and CDR2: SGHTA, FQGNSA. The CDR3 coding sequence is TGTGCCAGCAGCCGCCTCGACGGAAACTATGGCTACACCTTC. This translates into CASSRLDGNYGYTF.

The CDR3 DNA is TGTGCCAGCAGTGAAGTAGGGGAAAACACCATATATTTT. Translating gives CASSEVGENTIYF. The rearrangement uses TRBV6-1 and TRBJ1-3; tentative D call: TRBD1 (5 bases). CDR3 length equals 13 residues. Germline V CDR1 and CDR2: MNHNS, SASEGT. V lost 1 base to trimming and J lost 6 bases, with 7 bases between them.

The J gene is TRBJ1-6, the V gene TRBV5-1; 7 positions match TRBD1. CDR1 is SGHRS and CDR2 is YFSETQ in the germline V gene. V trimming: 4 bases; J trimming: 7 bases; junction bases outside the gene matches: 5. The length of the CDR3 is 14 residues. The CDR3 here is CASSTGTENSPLHF. CDR3 bases: TGCGCCAGCAGCACCGGGACAGAAAATTCACCCCTCCACTTT.

The rearrangement uses TRBV28 and TRBJ1-2; no firm D call. Germline CDR1 is MDHEN and CDR2 is SYDVKM. Trimming removed 10 bases from V and 0 bases from J, with 9 bases in between. CDR3 length equals 12 residues. The CDR3: CATSVANYGYTF. In nucleotides, the CDR3 is TGTGCCACCTCGGTCGCTAACTATGGCTACACCTTC.

The chain recombines TRBV18 with TRBJ2-3, with 15 bases fitting TRBD2. J lost 3 bases, V lost 3 bases, and 1 base had no gene match. This CDR3 is built from 16 residues. The germline V gene encodes CDR1 KGHSH and CDR2 LQKENI. The CDR3 here is CASSPGLAGGTDTQYF. CDR3 nucleotide sequence: TGTGCCAGCTCACCGGGACTAGCGGGGGGAACAGATACGCAGTATTTT.

The chain links TRBV11-2 to TRBJ2-7; a possible D gene is TRBD1 (6 bases). Trimming removed 2 bases at V and 8 bases at J, with 10 bases between. Germline loops: CDR1 SGHAT, CDR2 FQNNGV. The CDR3 is 12 residues long. The CDR3 DNA follows: TGTGCCAGCAGCTTAACAGGGAGAAAGCAGTACTTC. It yields the protein CASSLTGRKQYF.

V and J are TRBV30 and TRBJ1-6; D remains unclear. CDR1 is GTSNPN and CDR2 is SVGIG in the germline V gene (reference sequence). The CDR3 runs 16 residues. V was trimmed by 3 bases and J by 0 bases, leaving 12 bases between them. CDR3 loop: CAWSTTLSSYNSPLHF. CDR3 DNA: TGTGCCTGGAGCACGACGCTAAGCTCCTATAATTCACCCCTCCACTTT.

This clone occurred once. This rearrangement joins TRBV5-4 to TRBJ1-1; no clear D. V gave up 2 bases and J gave up 1 base, with 9 bases separating them. The V gene's germline CDR1 is SGHNT and CDR2 YYREEE (reference sequence). The CDR3 covers 14 residues. The DNA of the CDR3 is TGTGCCAGCAGCTTCCAATCGGGGAACACTGAAGCTTTCTTT. The encoded protein is CASSFQSGNTEAFF.

This clone was detected once. The V and J genes are TRBV5-1 and TRBJ2-7; D remains ambiguous. Per germline, CDR1 SGHRS and CDR2 YFSETQ. The CDR3 contains 12 residues. The V end was cut by 5 bases, the J end by 4 bases, with 10 bases between. Here the CDR3 DNA reads TGCGCCAGCAGGGCAGAGCGATACGAGCAGTACTTC. It encodes CASRAERYEQYF. Full variable domain (missing parts from reference TRBV5-1 and TRBJ2-7): KAGVTQTPRYLIKTRGQQVTLSCSPISGHRSVSWYQQTPGQGLQFLFEYFSETQRNKGNFPGRFSGRQFSNSRSEMNVSTLELGDSALYLCASRAERYEQYFGPGTRLTVT.

Only a few counts were recorded for this clone. This chain links TRBV14 with TRBJ1-4, with 9 positions matching TRBD1. The CDR3 extends over 15 amino acids. The germline CDR1 and CDR2 sequences are SGHDN and FVKESK. V gave up 3 bases and J gave up 5 bases; unmatched junction bases: 4. DNA of the CDR3: TGTGCCAGCAGCCACGCCGGGACAGGGAATGAAAAACTGTTTTTT. Residues: CASSHAGTGNEKLFF.

This rearrangement joins TRBV19 to TRBJ2-6; D not certain. Trimming shortened V by 1 base and J by 4 bases, and 8 bases separated the two germline ends. Germline loops: CDR1 LNHDA, CDR2 SQIVND (reference sequence). This CDR3 has 15 residues. Here the CDR3 DNA reads TGTGCCAGTAGTATAGGCTATCCAGGGGCCAACGTCCTGACTTTC. It specifies CASSIGYPGANVLTF.

V is TRBV7-2 and J is TRBJ1-5, with D maybe TRBD1 (5 bases). The V end was cut by 5 bases, the J end by 6 bases, with 17 bases between. Per germline, CDR1 SGHTA and CDR2 FQGNSA. CDR3 length: 15 residues. The CDR3 region is CASSPHGGLGQPQHF. CDR3 in DNA: TGTGCCAGCAGCCCGCATGGGGGGTTGGGTCAGCCCCAGCATTTT.

V usage is TRBV7-3 and J usage is TRBJ2-6, with no clear D. Germline V gene data show CDR1 as SGHTA and CDR2 as FQGTGA. The CDR3 runs to 16 residues. The ends were cut back, 3 bases at V and 0 bases at J, with 9 bases in the middle. The CDR3 region is CASSFSSSSGANVLTF. CDR3 DNA sequence: TGTGCCAGCAGCTTTTCTTCGAGCTCTGGGGCCAACGTCCTGACTTTC.

The genes are TRBV7-3 and TRBJ2-1, with D possibly being TRBD1 (5 bases). In germline, CDR1 is SGHTA, CDR2 FQGTGA. This CDR3 has 14 residues. Trimming removed 3 bases at V and 7 bases at J, with 13 bases between. The CDR3 DNA follows: TGTGCCAGCAGCTTGCCGACAGTCGAAAATGAGCAGTTCTTC. As protein: CASSLPTVENEQFF.

This clone appeared a single time. The chain has TRBV7-6 and TRBJ2-3; the match to TRBD2 covers 8 bases. Germline CDR1 reads SGHVS; CDR2 reads FNYEAQ. CDR3 length equals 15 residues. The junction had 7 bases not matched to a gene; V was cut back by 4 bases and J by 4 bases. The CDR3, as DNA: TGTGCCAGCAGCTCGGGGGGGGGTGTCCCAGATACGCAGTATTTT. Translated: CASSSGGGVPDTQYF.

As regards this clone: An end of the junction differs from the germline gene, which may be a read error. V is TRBV30 and J is TRBJ2-1; perhaps TRBD2 as D (5 bases). The CDR3 loop spans 12 amino acids. CDR1 and CDR2 (germline): GTSNPN, SVGIG (reference sequence). CDR3 in amino acids: CAWRLGANQAIF. The CDR3 DNA follows: TGTGCCTGGAGGCTGGGAGCTAACCAAGCGATCTTC.

V and J are TRBV7-2 and TRBJ1-2, with D unclear. In germline, CDR1 is SGHTA, CDR2 FQGNSA. The CDR3 runs to 14 residues. The germline V and J ends were trimmed by 5 bases and 9 bases, with 19 bases remaining between them. CDR3 in DNA: TGTGCCAGCAGCCAGGTTTTGGAGGGCGTCAGCTACACCTTC. It specifies CASSQVLEGVSYTF.

The rearrangement uses TRBV2 and TRBJ2-7; no clear D gene. Deletions cut 6 bases from V and 2 bases from J, with 11 bases between. This CDR3 comprises 13 residues. In germline, CDR1 is SNHLY, CDR2 FYNNEI. The CDR3 DNA reads TGTGCCAGCAGGGGTAGCTTTACCTACGAGCAGTACTTC. Residues: CASRGSFTYEQYF.